The clone carrying this T cell receptor beta chain was seen at least ten times. Its antigen is currently unknown. Amplification yielded TCR beta CDR3 regions, with RNA transcripts as the source. The HTBI primer set was used in a first-round RT-PCR of the TCR CDR3. Each CDR3 protein gets one entry after TCRdb re-called the multiplex PCR reads with MiXCR. Of around 350,000 distinct CDR3 sequences listed, approximately 13% were seen once; the top ten hold less than 10%. This specimen comes from a study of T cells in Graves' hyperthyroidism and ophthalmopathy. Whole-study context: Sampling of peripheral blood happened at initial diagnosis, prior to any treatment. Study observations and caveats: The model foresaw ophthalmopathy a median roughly 6.5 months prior to onset.

The CDR3 extends over 15 amino acids. Trimming removed 5 bases from V and 6 bases from J, with 17 bases in between. With a duration under 2 months, the hyperthyroidism was newly diagnosed in patients aged 18 to 65. The genes are TRBV12-3 or TRBV12-4 and TRBJ2-1, with D perhaps TRBD1 (6 bases). Sequencing was carried out using blood. The sequence came from a woman in her late teens or twenties with Graves' hyperthyroidism. CDR3 in amino acids: CASSRKRDTVNEQFF. The CDR3 DNA reads as TGTGCCAGCAGTCGTAAACGGGACACAGTCAATGAGCAGTTCTTC.